This T cell receptor (beta chain) originates from a study of PD-1 blockade in classical Hodgkin lymphoma. About the research overall: Patients got intravenous nivolumab 3 mg/kg every 2 weeks. Findings of the study overall: While CD8+ TCR diversity did not rise significantly by C4D1, CD4+ TCR diversity did.

Assay used: immunoSEQ multiplex PCR; TCRdb lists only in-frame clones, some missing. This sample has 35,000 to 50,000 clones; less than 80% occur once, and the top ten carry approximately 11%. After autologous stem cell transplantation all patients relapsed, and prior brentuximab vedotin exposure differed between cohorts. Regarding this clone: Its matching antigen is unknown.

Trimming pared 1 base from V and 8 bases from J, leaving 12 bases between. CDR3 length: 13 residues. CDR1 is SGHRS, CDR2 YFSETQ, per germline. This specimen consisted of peripheral blood mononuclear cells (PBMCs), obtained at baseline. The chain recombines TRBV5-1 with TRBJ1-1; the D is unclear. The source is a human donor with classical Hodgkin lymphoma. The CDR3 sequence: CASSLRAGAEAFF. The CDR3 DNA is TGCGCCAGCAGCTTGAGGGCAGGAGCAGAAGCTTTCTTT.